Here is one T cell receptor beta chain with its context. These data are taken from a study of CD8+CD57+ T cells in acquired aplastic anemia. The use of genomic DNA as template underpinned the TCR beta VDJ and CDR3 profiling. TCRdb redid the calling of the reads with MiXCR, one entry per CDR3 protein. The table includes around 170,000 distinct CDR3 sequences, roughly half detected once. The ends were cut back, 3 bases at V and 8 bases at J, with 16 bases in the middle. This CDR3 has 14 residues. Per germline, CDR1 MNHEY and CDR2 SVGEGT. Those patients picked for sequencing had displayed CD8+CD57+ cell expansion on flow cytometry. Severe acquired aplastic anemia was diagnosed in all patients. Patient blood was sampled before any therapy had been received.

The sequenced sample consisted of sorted CD4+, CD8+, or CD8+CD57+ T cells (not recorded which) from PBMCs. The rearrangement uses TRBV6-2 or TRBV6-3 and TRBJ1-1, with no clear D. The sequence was obtained from a human donor with aplastic anemia. Written as DNA, the CDR3 is TGTGCCAGCAGTTATACCCCCCTGGGCAGAGAAGCTTTCTTT. It is translated as CASSYTPLGREAFF.